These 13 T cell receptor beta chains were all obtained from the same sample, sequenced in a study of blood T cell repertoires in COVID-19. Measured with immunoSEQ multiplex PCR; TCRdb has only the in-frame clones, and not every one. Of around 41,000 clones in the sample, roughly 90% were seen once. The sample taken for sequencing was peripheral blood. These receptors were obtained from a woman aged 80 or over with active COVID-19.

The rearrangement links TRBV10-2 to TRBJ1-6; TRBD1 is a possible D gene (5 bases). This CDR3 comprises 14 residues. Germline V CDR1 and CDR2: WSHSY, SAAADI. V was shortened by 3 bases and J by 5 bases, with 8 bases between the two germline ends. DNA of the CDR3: TGCGCCAGCAGTGACAGGGTAGATAATTCACCCCTCCACTTT. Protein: CASSDRVDNSPLHF.

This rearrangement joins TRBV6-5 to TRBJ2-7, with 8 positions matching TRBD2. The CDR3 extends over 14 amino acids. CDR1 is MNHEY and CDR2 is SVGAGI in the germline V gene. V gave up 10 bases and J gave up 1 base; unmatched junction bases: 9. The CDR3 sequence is CATLIRGGSYEQYF. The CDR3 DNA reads TGTGCCACCCTAATCCGGGGGGGTTCCTACGAGCAGTACTTC.

The DNA for the CDR3 is TGTGCCAGCAGCTTGGCCGGGGGGTATAGGGAAAACATTCAGTACTTC. Protein product: CASSLAGGYRENIQYF. This chain connects TRBV5-6 to TRBJ2-4, with 7 bases identical to TRBD2. The germline gives CDR1 SGHDT, CDR2 YYEEEE. The length of the CDR3 is 16 residues. The junction had 8 bases not matched to a gene; V was cut back by 0 bases and J by 5 bases. Combining the CDR3 with reference TRBV5-6 and TRBJ2-4 gives the whole variable domain DAGVTQSPTHLIKTRGQQVTLRCSPKSGHDTVSWYQQALGQGPQFIFQYYEEEERQRGNFPDRFSGHQFPNYSSELNVNALLLGDSALYLCASSLAGGYRENIQYFGAGTRLSVL.

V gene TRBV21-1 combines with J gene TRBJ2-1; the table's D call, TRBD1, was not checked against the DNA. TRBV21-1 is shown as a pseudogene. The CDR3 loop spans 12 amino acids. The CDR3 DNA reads TGTGCCAGGAGACAGGTTCTAAATGAGCAGTTCTTC. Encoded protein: CARRQVLNEQFF.

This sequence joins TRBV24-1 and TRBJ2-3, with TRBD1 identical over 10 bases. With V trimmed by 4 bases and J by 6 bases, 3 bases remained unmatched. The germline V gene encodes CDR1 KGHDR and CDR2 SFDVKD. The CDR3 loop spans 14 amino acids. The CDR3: CATSETGQGDTQYF. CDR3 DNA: TGTGCCACCAGTGAAACGGGACAGGGGGATACGCAGTATTTT.

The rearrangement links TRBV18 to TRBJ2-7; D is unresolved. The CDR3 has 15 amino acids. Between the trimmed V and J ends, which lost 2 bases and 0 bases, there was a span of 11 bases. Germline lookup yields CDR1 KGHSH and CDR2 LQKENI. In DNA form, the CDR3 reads TGTGCCAGCTCACCAGCCTTGGTGAGCTCCTACGAGCAGTACTTC. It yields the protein CASSPALVSSYEQYF.

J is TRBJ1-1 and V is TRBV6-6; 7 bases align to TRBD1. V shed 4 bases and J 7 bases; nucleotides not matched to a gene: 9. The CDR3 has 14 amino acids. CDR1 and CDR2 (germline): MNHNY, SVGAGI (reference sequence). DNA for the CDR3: TGTGCCAGCAGTTTCCCAGGGGGGAATGGTGAAGCTTTCTTT. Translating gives CASSFPGGNGEAFF.

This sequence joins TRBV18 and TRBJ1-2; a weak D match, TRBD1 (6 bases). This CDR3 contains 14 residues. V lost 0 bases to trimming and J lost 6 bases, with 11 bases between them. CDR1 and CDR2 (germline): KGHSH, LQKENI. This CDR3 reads CASSPPGTHHGYTF. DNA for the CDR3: TGTGCCAGCTCACCACCGGGGACACATCATGGCTACACCTTC.

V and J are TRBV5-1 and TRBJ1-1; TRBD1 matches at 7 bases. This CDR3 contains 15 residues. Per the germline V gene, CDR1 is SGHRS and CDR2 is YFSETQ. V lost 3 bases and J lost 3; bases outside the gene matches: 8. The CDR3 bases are TGCGCCAGCAGCTACGCGGGACAGTGGGACACTGAAGCTTTCTTT. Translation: CASSYAGQWDTEAFF.

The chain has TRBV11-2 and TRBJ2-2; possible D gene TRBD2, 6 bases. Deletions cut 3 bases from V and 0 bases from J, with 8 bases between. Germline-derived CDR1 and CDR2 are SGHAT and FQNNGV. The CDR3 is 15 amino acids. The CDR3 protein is CASSFSSANTGELFF. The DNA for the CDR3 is TGTGCCAGCAGCTTCTCTAGCGCGAACACCGGGGAGCTGTTTTTT.

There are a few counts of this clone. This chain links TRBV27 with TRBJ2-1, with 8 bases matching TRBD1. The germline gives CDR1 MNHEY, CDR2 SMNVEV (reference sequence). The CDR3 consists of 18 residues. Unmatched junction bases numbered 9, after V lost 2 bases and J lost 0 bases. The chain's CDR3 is CASSLMGQVESSYNEQFF. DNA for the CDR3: TGTGCCAGCAGTTTAATGGGACAGGTTGAGAGCTCCTACAATGAGCAGTTCTTC.

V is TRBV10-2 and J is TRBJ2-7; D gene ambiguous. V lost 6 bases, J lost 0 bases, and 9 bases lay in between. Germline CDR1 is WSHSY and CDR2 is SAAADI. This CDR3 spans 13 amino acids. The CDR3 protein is CASRFGSSYEQYF. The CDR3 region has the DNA TGCGCCAGCAGGTTTGGCAGCTCCTACGAGCAGTACTTC.

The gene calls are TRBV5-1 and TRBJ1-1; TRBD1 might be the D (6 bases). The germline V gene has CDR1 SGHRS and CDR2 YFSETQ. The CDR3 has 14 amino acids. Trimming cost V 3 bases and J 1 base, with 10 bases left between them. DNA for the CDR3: TGCGCCAGCAGCTCACAGGGTCAGAACACTGAAGCTTTCTTT. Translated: CASSSQGQNTEAFF.